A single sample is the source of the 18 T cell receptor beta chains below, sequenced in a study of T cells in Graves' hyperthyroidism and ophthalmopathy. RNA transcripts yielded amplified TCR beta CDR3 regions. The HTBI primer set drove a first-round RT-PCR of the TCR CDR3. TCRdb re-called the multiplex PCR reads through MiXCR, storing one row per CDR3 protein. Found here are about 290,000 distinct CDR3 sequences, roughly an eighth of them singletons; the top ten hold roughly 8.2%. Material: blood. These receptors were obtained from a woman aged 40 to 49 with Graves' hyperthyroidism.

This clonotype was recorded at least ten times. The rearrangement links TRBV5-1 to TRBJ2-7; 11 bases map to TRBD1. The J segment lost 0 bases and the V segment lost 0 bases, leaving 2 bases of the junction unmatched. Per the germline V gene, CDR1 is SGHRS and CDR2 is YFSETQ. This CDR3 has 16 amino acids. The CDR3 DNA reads TGCGCCAGCAGCTTGGATGGGACAGGGGGCTCCTACGAGCAGTACTTC. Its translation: CASSLDGTGGSYEQYF.

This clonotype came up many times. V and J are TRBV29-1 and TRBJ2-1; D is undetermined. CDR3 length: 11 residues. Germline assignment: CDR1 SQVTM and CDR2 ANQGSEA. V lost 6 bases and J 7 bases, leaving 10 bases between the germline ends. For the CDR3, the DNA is TGCAGCGTCTCCCAGTGGAATGAGCAGTTCTTC. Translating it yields CSVSQWNEQFF.

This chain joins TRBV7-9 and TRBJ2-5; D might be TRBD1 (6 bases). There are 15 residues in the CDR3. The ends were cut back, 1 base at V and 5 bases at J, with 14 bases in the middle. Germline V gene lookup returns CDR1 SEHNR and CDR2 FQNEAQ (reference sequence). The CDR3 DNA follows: TGTGCCAGCAGCTTAGTCAGGGGCAGTGGGGAGACCCAGTACTTC. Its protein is CASSLVRGSGETQYF.

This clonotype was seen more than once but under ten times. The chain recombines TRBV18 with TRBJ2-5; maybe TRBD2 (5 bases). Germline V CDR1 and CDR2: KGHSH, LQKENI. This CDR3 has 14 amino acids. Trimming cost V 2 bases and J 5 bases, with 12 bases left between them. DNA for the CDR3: TGTGCCAGCTCACCAAGGCCCCGAGGGGAGACCCAGTACTTC. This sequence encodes CASSPRPRGETQYF. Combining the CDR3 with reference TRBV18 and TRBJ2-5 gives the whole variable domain NAGVMQNPRHLVRRRGQEARLRCSPMKGHSHVYWYRQLPEEGLKFMVYLQKENIIDESGMPKERFSAEFPKEGPSILRIQQVVRGDSAAYFCASSPRPRGETQYFGPGTRLLVL.

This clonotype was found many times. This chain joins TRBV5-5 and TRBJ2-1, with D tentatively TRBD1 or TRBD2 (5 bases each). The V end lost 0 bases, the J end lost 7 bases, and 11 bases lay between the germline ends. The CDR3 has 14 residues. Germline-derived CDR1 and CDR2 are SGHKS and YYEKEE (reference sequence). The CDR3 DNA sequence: TGTGCCAGCAGCTTGGTGGGGACGGAGAATGAGCAGTTCTTC. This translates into CASSLVGTENEQFF.

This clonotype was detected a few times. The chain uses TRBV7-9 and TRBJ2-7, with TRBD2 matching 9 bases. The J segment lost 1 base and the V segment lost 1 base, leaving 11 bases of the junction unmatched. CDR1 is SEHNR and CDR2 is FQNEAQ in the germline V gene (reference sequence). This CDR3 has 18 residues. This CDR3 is CASSLGVIAGEGSYEQYF. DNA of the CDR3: TGTGCCAGCAGCTTAGGGGTTATAGCGGGAGAGGGGTCCTACGAGCAGTACTTC. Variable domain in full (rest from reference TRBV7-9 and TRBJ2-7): DTGVSQNPRHKITKRGQNVTFRCDPISEHNRLYWYRQTLGQGPEFLTYFQNEAQLEKSRLLSDRFSAERPKGSFSTLEIQRTEQGDSAMYLCASSLGVIAGEGSYEQYFGPGTRLTVT.

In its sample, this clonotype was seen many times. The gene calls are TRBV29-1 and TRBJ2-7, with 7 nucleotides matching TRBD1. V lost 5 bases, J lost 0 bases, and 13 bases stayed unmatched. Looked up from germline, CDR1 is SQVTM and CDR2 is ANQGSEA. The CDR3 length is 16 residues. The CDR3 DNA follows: TGCAGCGTTTTGGGGTGGGGACAGCGTGTCTCCTACGAGCAGTACTTC. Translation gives CSVLGWGQRVSYEQYF.

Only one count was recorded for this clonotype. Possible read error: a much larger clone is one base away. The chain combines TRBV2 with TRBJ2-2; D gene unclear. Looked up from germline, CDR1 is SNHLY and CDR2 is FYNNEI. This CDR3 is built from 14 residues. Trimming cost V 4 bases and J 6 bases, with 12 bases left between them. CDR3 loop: CASSGGHQAGELFF. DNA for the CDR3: TGTGCCAGCAGTGGAGGCCACCAAGCCGGGGAGCTGTTTTTT.

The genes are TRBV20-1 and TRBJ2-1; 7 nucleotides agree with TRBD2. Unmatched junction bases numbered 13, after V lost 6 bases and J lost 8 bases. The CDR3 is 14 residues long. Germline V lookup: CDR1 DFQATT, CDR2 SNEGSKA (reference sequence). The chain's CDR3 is CSAAKGGSFYEQFF. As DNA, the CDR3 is TGCAGTGCGGCTAAGGGCGGGAGTTTTTATGAGCAGTTCTTC.

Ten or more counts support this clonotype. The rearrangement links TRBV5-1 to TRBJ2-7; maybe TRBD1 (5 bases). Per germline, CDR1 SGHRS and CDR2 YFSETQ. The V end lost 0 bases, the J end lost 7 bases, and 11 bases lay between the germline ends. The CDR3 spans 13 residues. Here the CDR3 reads CASSLAERTEQYF. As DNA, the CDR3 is TGCGCCAGCAGCTTGGCCGAGAGGACAGAGCAGTACTTC.

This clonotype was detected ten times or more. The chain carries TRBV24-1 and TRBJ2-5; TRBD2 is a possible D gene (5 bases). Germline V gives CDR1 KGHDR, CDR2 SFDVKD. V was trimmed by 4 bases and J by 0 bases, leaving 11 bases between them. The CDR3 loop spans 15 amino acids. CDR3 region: CATSDISGNQETQYF. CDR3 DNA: TGTGCCACCAGTGACATAAGCGGAAACCAAGAGACCCAGTACTTC.

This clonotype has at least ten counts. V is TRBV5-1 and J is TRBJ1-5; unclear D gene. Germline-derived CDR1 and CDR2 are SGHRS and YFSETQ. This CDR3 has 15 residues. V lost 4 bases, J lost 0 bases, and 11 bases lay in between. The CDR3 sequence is CASSLNTNSNQPQHF. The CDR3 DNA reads TGCGCCAGCAGCCTCAACACCAATAGCAATCAGCCCCAGCATTTT.

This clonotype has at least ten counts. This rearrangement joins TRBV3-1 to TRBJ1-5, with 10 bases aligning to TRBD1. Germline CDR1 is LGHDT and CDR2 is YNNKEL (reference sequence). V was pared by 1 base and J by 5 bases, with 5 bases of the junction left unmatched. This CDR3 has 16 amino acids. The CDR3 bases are TGTGCCAGCAGCCAAGCCGACAGGGGGCGAGATCAGCCCCAGCATTTT. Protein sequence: CASSQADRGRDQPQHF. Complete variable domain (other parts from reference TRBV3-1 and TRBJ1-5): DTAVSQTPKYLVTQMGNDKSIKCEQNLGHDTMYWYKQDSKKFLKIMFSYNNKELIINETVPNRFSPKSPDKAHLNLHINSLELGDSAVYFCASSQADRGRDQPQHFGDGTRLSIL.

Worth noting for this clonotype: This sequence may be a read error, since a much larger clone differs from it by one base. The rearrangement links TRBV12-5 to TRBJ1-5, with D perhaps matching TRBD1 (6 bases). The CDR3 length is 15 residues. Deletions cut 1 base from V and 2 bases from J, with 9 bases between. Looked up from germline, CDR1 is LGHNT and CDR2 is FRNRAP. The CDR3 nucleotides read TGTGCTAGTGGTTTGGAGGGGGGTGGCAATCAGCCCCAGCATTTT. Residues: CASGLEGGGNQPQHF. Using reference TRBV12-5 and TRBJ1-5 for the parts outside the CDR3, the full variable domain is DARVTQTPRHKVTEMGQEVTMRCQPILGHNTVFWYRQTMMQGLELLAYFRNRAPLDDSGMPKDRFSAEMPDATLATLKIQPSEPRDSAVYFCASGLEGGGNQPQHFGDGTRLSIL.

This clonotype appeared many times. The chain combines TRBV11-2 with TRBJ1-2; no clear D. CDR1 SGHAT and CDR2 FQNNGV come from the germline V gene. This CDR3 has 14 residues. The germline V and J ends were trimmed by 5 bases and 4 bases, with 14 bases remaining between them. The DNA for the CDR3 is TGTGCCAGCAGCCTGGGCTGGAGGAGCTATGGCTACACCTTC. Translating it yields CASSLGWRSYGYTF.

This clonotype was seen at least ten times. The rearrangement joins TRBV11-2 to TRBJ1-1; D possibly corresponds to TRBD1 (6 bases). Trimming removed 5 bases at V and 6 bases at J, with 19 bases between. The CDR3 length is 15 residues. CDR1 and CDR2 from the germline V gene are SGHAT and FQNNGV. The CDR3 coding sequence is TGTGCCAGCAGCACCTGGGACACCCTGCGCCCTGAAGCTTTCTTT. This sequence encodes CASSTWDTLRPEAFF.

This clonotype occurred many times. Here the CDR3 DNA reads TGTGCCAGCAGCCCCGGACAGGGTGAAGCTTTCTTT. It translates to CASSPGQGEAFF. The chain employs TRBV12-3 or TRBV12-4 and TRBJ1-1, with TRBD1 identical over 8 bases. The length of the CDR3 is 12 residues. Trimming at V came to 6 bases and at J to 7 bases, leaving 4 bases not matched to a gene.

Written as DNA, the CDR3 is TGTGCCAGCAGCCGAGGGACGTCTGAAGCTTTCTTT. Amino acid sequence: CASSRGTSEAFF. The rearrangement uses TRBV5-6 and TRBJ1-1, with D possibly TRBD1 on 5 matching bases. Germline lookup yields CDR1 SGHDT and CDR2 YYEEEE. The CDR3 has 12 amino acids. The germline V and J ends were trimmed by 4 bases and 6 bases, with 10 bases remaining between them.